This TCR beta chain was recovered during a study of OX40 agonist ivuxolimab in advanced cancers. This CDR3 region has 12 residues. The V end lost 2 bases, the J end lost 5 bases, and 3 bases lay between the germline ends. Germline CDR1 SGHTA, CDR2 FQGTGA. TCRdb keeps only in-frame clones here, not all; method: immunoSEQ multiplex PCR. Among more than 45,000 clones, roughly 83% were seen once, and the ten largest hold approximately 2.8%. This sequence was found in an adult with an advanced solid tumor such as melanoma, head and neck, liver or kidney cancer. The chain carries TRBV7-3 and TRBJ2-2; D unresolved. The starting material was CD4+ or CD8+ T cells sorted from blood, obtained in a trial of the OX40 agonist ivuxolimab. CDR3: CASSLLTGELFF. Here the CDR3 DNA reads TGTGCCAGCAGCTTACTGACCGGGGAGCTGTTTTTT.